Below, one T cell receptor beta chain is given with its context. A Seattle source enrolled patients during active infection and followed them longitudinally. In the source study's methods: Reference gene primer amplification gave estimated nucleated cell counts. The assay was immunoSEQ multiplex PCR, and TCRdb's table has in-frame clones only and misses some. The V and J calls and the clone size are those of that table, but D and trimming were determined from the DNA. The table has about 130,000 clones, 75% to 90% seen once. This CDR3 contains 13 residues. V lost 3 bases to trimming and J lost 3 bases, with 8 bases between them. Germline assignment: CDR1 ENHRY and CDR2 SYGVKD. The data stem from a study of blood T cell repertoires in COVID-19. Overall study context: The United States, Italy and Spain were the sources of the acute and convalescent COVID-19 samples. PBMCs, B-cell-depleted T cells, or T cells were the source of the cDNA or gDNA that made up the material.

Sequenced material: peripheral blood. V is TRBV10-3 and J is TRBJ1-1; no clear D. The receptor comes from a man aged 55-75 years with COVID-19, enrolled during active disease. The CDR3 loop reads CAISDSRHTEAFF. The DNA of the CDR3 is TGTGCCATCAGTGATTCGCGTCACACTGAAGCTTTCTTT.